A single sample is the source of the 7 T cell receptor beta chains below, sequenced in a study of T-cell memory formation after mild COVID-19. TCRdb redid the calling of the 5' RACE reads with MiXCR, one entry per CDR3 protein. The table records about 390,000 distinct CDR3 sequences, 16% of them present only once. Sequencing input: PBMCs or a T cell subset sorted from them (not recorded which). The receptors shown here come from a man aged 18-30 years who had mild COVID-19 (a few samples of this study predate the infection). Cell type and time point are not known.

This clonotype was seen a few times. The CDR3 loop is CATSDRQGRAGEQFF. The CDR3 nucleotides are TGTGCCACCAGTGACCGACAGGGGCGGGCAGGTGAGCAGTTCTTC. The chain uses TRBV24-1 and TRBJ2-1; TRBD1 aligns across 8 bases. J was trimmed by 9 bases and V by 4 bases; bases with no gene match: 10. The V gene's germline CDR1 is KGHDR and CDR2 SFDVKD. The CDR3 consists of 15 residues.

This chain links TRBV10-1 with TRBJ1-2; D possibly corresponds to TRBD1 (5 bases). The CDR3 has 13 amino acids. Germline V gene sequence: CDR1 WNHNN, CDR2 SYGVQD (reference sequence). V lost 3 bases, J lost 8 bases, and 13 bases lay in between. For the CDR3, the DNA is TGCGCCAGCAGTGACGGGACGGGGGACGGCTACACCTTC. It is translated as CASSDGTGDGYTF.

The CDR3 DNA reads as TGTGCCAGCAGCCACGTAACGAGACAGGGTTCCTACGAGCAGTACTTC. This codes for CASSHVTRQGSYEQYF. The J gene is TRBJ2-7, the V gene TRBV3-1; TRBD1 agrees at 7 bases. Germline assignment: CDR1 LGHDT and CDR2 YNNKEL (reference sequence). The V gene end was trimmed by 3 bases and the J gene end by 1 base; junction bases not matched to a gene: 9. This CDR3 is built from 16 residues.

This clonotype was picked up many times. This sequence joins TRBV20-1 and TRBJ2-7; the match to TRBD1 covers 8 bases. The germline V gene has CDR1 DFQATT and CDR2 SNEGSKA (reference sequence). The V gene end was trimmed by 2 bases and the J gene end by 3 bases; junction bases not matched to a gene: 6. The CDR3 has 14 residues. The CDR3 loop is CSARPPDRDYEQYV. CDR3 DNA sequence: TGCAGTGCTAGACCACCGGACAGGGACTACGAGCAGTACGTC.

This sequence joins TRBV29-1 and TRBJ2-3; D possibly corresponds to TRBD2 (6 bases). CDR1 SQVTM and CDR2 ANQGSEA come from the germline V gene. V shed 2 bases and J shed 2 bases, with 14 bases lying between them. This CDR3 has 15 amino acids. The CDR3 sequence: CSVEIGGTLTDTQYF. The CDR3 DNA reads as TGCAGCGTTGAAATTGGGGGGACCCTCACAGATACGCAGTATTTT.

This clonotype was observed a handful of times. V usage is TRBV25-1 and J usage is TRBJ2-5; a possible D gene is TRBD1 (5 bases). Germline CDR1 and CDR2: MGHDK and SYGVNS. CDR3 length equals 14 residues. The germline V and J ends were trimmed by 4 bases and 4 bases, with 13 bases remaining between them. In DNA form, the CDR3 reads TGTGCCAGCAGTGGATCATTAACAGGAGAGACCCAGTACTTC. Its translation: CASSGSLTGETQYF. The complete variable domain, with remaining parts taken from reference TRBV25-1 and TRBJ2-5, reads EADIYQTPRYLVIGTGKKITLECSQTMGHDKMYWYQQDPGMELHLIHYSYGVNSTEKGDLSSESTVSRIRTEHFPLTLESARPSHTSQYLCASSGSLTGETQYFGPGTRLLVL.

The CDR3 here is CASSRPHGELFF. CDR3 sequence (DNA): TGTGCCAGCAGCCGCCCCCACGGGGAGCTGTTTTTT. The V gene is TRBV27, the J gene TRBJ2-2; the D is unclear. Per germline, CDR1 MNHEY and CDR2 SMNVEV (reference sequence). The CDR3 loop spans 12 amino acids. The germline V and J ends were trimmed by 6 bases and 7 bases, with 9 bases remaining between them.